This TCR beta chain was identified during a study of blood T cell repertoires in COVID-19. Study details: In each case, the material was cDNA or gDNA derived from T cells, B-cell-depleted T cells, or PBMCs.

Those enrolled, adults aged roughly 18 to 100 years, came from about 24 US areas. CDR1 SGHNT and CDR2 YYREEE come from the germline V gene (reference sequence). The ends lost 1 base at V and 15 bases at J; junction bases unmatched: 14. The CDR3 runs to 15 residues. Clones were read by immunoSEQ multiplex PCR, and TCRdb kept only the in-frame ones, dropping some. In the table there are 100,000 to 150,000 clones, roughly 90% of which are singletons. The specimen was PBMCs or T cells enriched from blood (not recorded which). This sequence was found in a woman between 45 and 60 years old who had recovered from COVID-19. V gene TRBV5-4 combines with J gene TRBJ2-1, with 9 bases matching TRBD1. The DNA for the CDR3 is TGTGCCAGCAGCTTGACCGGGACAGGGTATCGGGATTGGTTCTTC. Protein sequence: CASSLTGTGYRDWFF. Looking up the rest from reference TRBV5-4 and TRBJ2-1 gives the full variable domain: ETGVTQSPTHLIKTRGQQVTLRCSSQSGHNTVSWYQQALGQGPQFIFQYYREEENGRGNFPPRFSGLQFPNYSSELNVNALELDDSALYLCASSLTGTGYRDWFFGPGTRLTVL.